This TCR beta chain comes out of a study of beta chain features in type 1 diabetes. Looking at the study overall: In age, gender and cell yields, patients were similar to healthy donors.

The CDR3 runs 15 residues. Trimming stripped 1 base from V and 6 bases from J, with 14 bases between. CDR1 and CDR2 (germline): LNHDA, SQIVND (reference sequence). Notes on the study in general: Individuals with type 1 diabetes displayed fewer insertions and more deletions at VDJ junctions.

This clone was seen more than once but under ten times. Its antigen is currently unknown. Since all of the isolated RNA was reverse transcribed, expressed TCRB transcripts were what got sequenced. Profiling relied on immunoSEQ multiplex PCR, and the TCRdb table lists in-frame clones only, not all of them. Here the sample spans under 950,000 clones, 17% being singletons. The chain couples TRBV19 to TRBJ2-3; D is undetermined. Specimen: naive CD4+ T cells from blood. This receptor was identified in a woman between 18 and 29 years old in good health. This CDR3 is CASSIGPAGPDTQYF. The CDR3 coding sequence is TGTGCCAGTAGTATAGGACCAGCAGGCCCCGATACGCAGTATTTT.